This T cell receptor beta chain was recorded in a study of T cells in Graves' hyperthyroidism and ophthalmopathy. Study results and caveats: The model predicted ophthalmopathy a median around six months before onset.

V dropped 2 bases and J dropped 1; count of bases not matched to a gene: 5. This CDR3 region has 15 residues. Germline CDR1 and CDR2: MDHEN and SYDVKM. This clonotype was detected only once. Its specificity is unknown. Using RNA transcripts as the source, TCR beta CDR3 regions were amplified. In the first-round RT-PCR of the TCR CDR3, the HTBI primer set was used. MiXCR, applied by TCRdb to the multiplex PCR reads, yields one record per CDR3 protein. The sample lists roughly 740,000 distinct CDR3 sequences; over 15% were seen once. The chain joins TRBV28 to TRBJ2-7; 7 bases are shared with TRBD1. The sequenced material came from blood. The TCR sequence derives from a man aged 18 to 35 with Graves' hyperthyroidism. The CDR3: CASSLMGQRSYEQYF. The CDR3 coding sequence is TGTGCCAGCAGTTTAATGGGACAGAGGTCCTACGAGCAGTACTTC.